The 4 T cell receptor beta chains given below trace back to one sample, sequenced in a study of human T cells and chemical hapten exposure. MiXCR was run by TCRdb on the RACE reads, yielding one entry per CDR3 protein. The sample holds 85,000 or so distinct CDR3 sequences, about 11% seen once. The time point is: patch test 1, 2 weeks after DPC sensitization. Treatment defined: therapeutic diphenylcyclopropenone sensitization with weekly scalp DPC. The sample was whole blood, taken in connection with sensitization to the hapten diphenylcyclopropenone (DPC). The receptors were sampled from a woman aged 50 to 60 with alopecia areata. Some clones in this sample may be carry-over from other donors' samples.

A word on this clonotype: A junction end diverges from the germline sequence, so it may reflect a read error. The chain employs TRBV28 and TRBJ2-1; 7 bases agree with TRBD2. The CDR3 is made up of 13 amino acids. Looked up from germline, CDR1 is MDHEN and CDR2 is SYDVKM. CDR3 in amino acids: CASSPLWGGTSAF. The CDR3 coding sequence is TGTGCCAGCAGTCCACTCTGGGGGGGGACTTCAGCCTTC.

The gene calls are TRBV20-1 and TRBJ2-4, with D possibly matching TRBD2 (6 bases). The CDR3 is 16 residues long. V lost 4 bases and J lost 1, with 17 bases in between. The germline V gene encodes CDR1 DFQATT and CDR2 SNEGSKA (reference sequence). CDR3 sequence: CSAIRSGGRAKNIQYF. As DNA, the CDR3 is TGCAGTGCTATCCGCAGCGGAGGGCGGGCCAAAAACATTCAGTACTTC.

There are many counts of this clonotype. The chain has TRBV4-3 and TRBJ1-5, with D possibly matching TRBD1 (6 bases). Between the trimmed V and J ends, which lost 0 bases and 7 bases, there was a span of 16 bases. The CDR3 length is 16 residues. Germline V CDR1 and CDR2: LGHNA, YSLEER. The CDR3 region has the DNA TGCGCCAGCAGCCAAGATAGGGGGGACGTGTTGCAGCCCCAGCATTTT. Translating gives CASSQDRGDVLQPQHF.

This clonotype was picked up a small number of times. The CDR3 DNA reads TGTGCCAGCAGTTGGGGACCTGGCGGGAGCTCCTACGAGCAGTACTTC. This encodes CASSWGPGGSSYEQYF. The chain employs TRBV12-3 or TRBV12-4 and TRBJ2-7; 7 nucleotides line up with TRBD2. The CDR3 runs to 16 residues. Losses at the gene ends were 4 bases for V and 0 bases for J; bases not matched to a gene: 9.